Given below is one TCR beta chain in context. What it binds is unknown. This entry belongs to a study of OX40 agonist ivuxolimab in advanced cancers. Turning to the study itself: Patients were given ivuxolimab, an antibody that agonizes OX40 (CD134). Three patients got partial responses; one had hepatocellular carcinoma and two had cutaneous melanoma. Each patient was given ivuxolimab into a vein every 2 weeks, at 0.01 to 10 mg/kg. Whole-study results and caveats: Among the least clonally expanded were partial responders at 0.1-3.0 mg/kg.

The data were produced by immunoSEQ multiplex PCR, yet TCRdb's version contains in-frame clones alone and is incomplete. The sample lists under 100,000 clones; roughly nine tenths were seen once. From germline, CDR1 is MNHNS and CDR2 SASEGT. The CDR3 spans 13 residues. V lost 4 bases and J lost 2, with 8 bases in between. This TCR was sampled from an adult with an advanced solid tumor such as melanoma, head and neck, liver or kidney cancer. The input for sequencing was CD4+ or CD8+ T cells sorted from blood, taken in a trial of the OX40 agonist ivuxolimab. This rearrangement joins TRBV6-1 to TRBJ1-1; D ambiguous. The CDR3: CASSVRENTEAFF. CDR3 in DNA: TGTGCCAGCAGTGTTAGGGAAAACACTGAAGCTTTCTTT.